The 20 T cell receptor beta chains given below trace back to one sample, sequenced in a study of blood T cell repertoires in COVID-19 (dated by TCRdb to the early 2020s). Libraries were made using the immunoSEQ multiplex PCR assay. TCRdb holds this immuneACCESS table with in-frame rearrangements only. Some clones are missing; in checked studies, unresolved V genes explain under half, and the rest has no known cause. The sample records 200,000 to 300,000 clones, around 86% of which are singletons. The ten largest clones add up to about 10% of the sample. The sample taken for sequencing was peripheral blood. Receptors were obtained from a man in his forties who had recovered from COVID-19.

V and J are TRBV7-2 and TRBJ2-1; TRBD2 aligns across 9 bases. The V gene end was trimmed by 4 bases and the J gene end by 10 bases; junction bases not matched to a gene: 14. This CDR3 comprises 16 residues. The germline V gene has CDR1 SGHTA and CDR2 FQGNSA. The DNA for the CDR3 is TGTGCCAGCAGCTCCCTCCTGGCGGGAGGGCCAAGAGAGCAGTTCTTC. This encodes CASSSLLAGGPREQFF.

The rearrangement uses TRBV4-1 and TRBJ2-3; 8 bases are a match to TRBD1. In germline, CDR1 is MGHRA, CDR2 YSYEKL. This CDR3 spans 17 amino acids. V trimming: 3 bases; J trimming: 0 bases; junction bases outside the gene matches: 8. CDR3 protein: CASSHDRGIPSTDTQYF. The DNA of the CDR3 is TGCGCCAGCAGCCACGACAGGGGAATCCCGAGCACAGATACGCAGTATTTT.

V gene TRBV15 combines with J gene TRBJ2-3; 9 nucleotides align to TRBD2. The V segment lost 0 bases and the J segment 4 bases; nucleotides outside the gene matches: 11. CDR3 length: 18 residues. Germline loops: CDR1 LNHNV, CDR2 YYDKDF (reference sequence). CDR3 sequence reads: CATSRELGAGGPSDTQYF. The CDR3 bases are TGTGCCACCAGCAGAGAGTTAGGGGCGGGAGGGCCGTCAGATACGCAGTATTTT.

The table lists this clone with a count of one. This chain links TRBV12-3 or TRBV12-4 with TRBJ2-7; perhaps TRBD1 as D (6 bases). V was pared by 4 bases and J by 5 bases, with 12 bases between. This CDR3 comprises 13 residues. CDR3 loop: CASSSLNRDEQYF. The CDR3 bases are TGTGCCAGCAGTTCGTTAAACAGGGACGAGCAGTACTTC.

The chain has TRBV27 and TRBJ2-3; 8 bases line up with TRBD2. The length of the CDR3 is 15 residues. The germline gives CDR1 MNHEY, CDR2 SMNVEV (reference sequence). The junction had 4 bases not matched to a gene; V was cut back by 3 bases and J by 2 bases. For the CDR3, the DNA is TGTGCCAGCAGTTTTGCCGGGAGGGACACAGATACGCAGTATTTT. This encodes CASSFAGRDTDTQYF.

The chain has TRBV19 and TRBJ2-3; 8 bases agree with TRBD2. The CDR3 consists of 15 residues. The ends lost 1 base at V and 10 bases at J; junction bases unmatched: 10. Germline loops: CDR1 LNHDA, CDR2 SQIVND (reference sequence). The CDR3 sequence: CASSIGASGSSAQYF. CDR3 coding DNA: TGTGCCAGTAGTATAGGGGCTAGCGGGTCTTCGGCGCAGTATTTT.

The J gene is TRBJ2-1, the V gene TRBV11-3, with a weak D call TRBD2 (6 bases). Deletions cut 5 bases from V and 4 bases from J, with 18 bases between. There are 16 residues in the CDR3. The germline gives CDR1 SGHNT, CDR2 YENEEA. CDR3 coding DNA: TGTGCCAGCAGCGGTCGGACTACCTCTTCTTACAATGAGCAGTTCTTC. Protein sequence: CASSGRTTSSYNEQFF.

Only one count was recorded for this clone. The rearrangement links TRBV21-1 to TRBJ2-5; the table's D call, TRBD1, has no DNA check behind it. TRBV21-1 is listed as a pseudogene. The CDR3 has 14 residues. CDR3 sequence (DNA): TGTGCCAGCAGCAAAGAGGGGGCCCTCGCGACCCAGTACTTC. Translated: CASSKEGALATQYF.

The J gene is TRBJ2-3, the V gene TRBV12-3 or TRBV12-4, with 9 nucleotides matching TRBD1. V was pared by 4 bases and J by 7 bases, with 0 bases of the junction left unmatched. There are 12 residues in the CDR3. CDR3 DNA: TGTGCCAGCAGTTACAGGGGGCATACGCAGTATTTT. This sequence encodes CASSYRGHTQYF.

This clone is a singleton in its sample. The genes are TRBV4-3 and TRBJ2-1; D uncertain. Germline V gene data show CDR1 as LGHNA and CDR2 as YSLEER. V lost 0 bases and J 0 bases, leaving 9 bases between the germline ends. The CDR3 spans 16 residues. The CDR3 spells CASSQDPASSYNEQFF. CDR3 sequence (DNA): TGCGCCAGCAGCCAAGACCCCGCCAGCTCCTACAATGAGCAGTTCTTC.

The genes are TRBV5-4 and TRBJ2-5; TRBD2 matches 9 bases. Germline V gene data show CDR1 as SGHNT and CDR2 as YYREEE (reference sequence). V lost 4 bases, J lost 4 bases, and 8 bases stayed unmatched. The CDR3 length is 15 residues. CDR3 DNA: TGTGCCAGCAGCCCGGCGGGGGGGGGCCGAGAGACCCAGTACTTC. It specifies CASSPAGGGRETQYF.

The rearrangement links TRBV10-3 to TRBJ2-2; 8 nucleotides agree with TRBD2. This CDR3 contains 16 residues. V dropped 3 bases and J dropped 5; count of bases not matched to a gene: 8. Looked up from germline, CDR1 is ENHRY and CDR2 is SYGVKD. This chain's CDR3 is CAISDPGLARTGELFF. The CDR3 DNA sequence: TGTGCCATCAGTGACCCTGGACTAGCAAGGACCGGGGAGCTGTTTTTT.

This clone has only a few counts. The chain employs TRBV2 and TRBJ1-2; the match to TRBD1 covers 9 bases. The CDR3 contains 13 residues. The V gene's germline CDR1 is SNHLY and CDR2 FYNNEI. V gave up 6 bases and J gave up 4 bases; unmatched junction bases: 3. In DNA, the CDR3 is TGTGCCAGCAGGGGGACAGGGCTCTATGGCTACACCTTC. Translation gives CASRGTGLYGYTF.

This clone was seen once. The V and J genes are TRBV6-5 and TRBJ2-1, with D possibly TRBD2 on 5 matching bases. Germline CDR1 reads MNHEY; CDR2 reads SVGAGI. With 6 bases removed from V and 8 bases from J, the gap between germline ends came to 11 bases. There are 12 residues in the CDR3. CDR3 sequence: CASRDFKDEQFF. The CDR3 bases are TGTGCCAGCAGGGACTTTAAGGATGAGCAGTTCTTC.

The chain carries TRBV5-1 and TRBJ2-7, with D possibly matching TRBD2 (6 bases). The V end was cut by 5 bases, the J end by 5 bases, with 20 bases between. Per the germline V gene, CDR1 is SGHRS and CDR2 is YFSETQ. The CDR3 is 15 amino acids. The CDR3 DNA follows: TGCGCCAGCAGGCGGGAAACATCGTGGGGGAACGAGCAGTACTTC. This translates into CASRRETSWGNEQYF.

Written as DNA, the CDR3 is TGTGCCTGGAGTGGGCGGCAAGAGACCCAGTACTTC. This encodes CAWSGRQETQYF. The chain joins TRBV30 to TRBJ2-5; D not resolved. The CDR3 is made up of 12 amino acids. The ends were cut back, 1 base at V and 2 bases at J, with 5 bases in the middle. Germline CDR1 GTSNPN, CDR2 SVGIG (reference sequence).

This clone showed up just once. The V and J genes are TRBV18 and TRBJ2-7; 8 bases agree with TRBD1. The CDR3 has 15 residues. CDR1 is KGHSH and CDR2 is LQKENI in the germline V gene. V shed 1 base, J shed 2 bases, and the junction held 4 bases outside the gene matches. DNA for the CDR3: TGTGCCAGCTCACCACGACAGGGGCAAGCCTACGAGCAGTACTTC. Its protein product is CASSPRQGQAYEQYF.

This clone occurred once. The rearrangement uses TRBV11-2 and TRBJ2-7; 8 bases agree with TRBD2. Germline CDR1 reads SGHAT; CDR2 reads FQNNGV. V shed 3 bases and J 4 bases; nucleotides not matched to a gene: 8. The CDR3 extends over 15 amino acids. The CDR3, as DNA: TGTGCCAGCAGCTTCGGGGGGGGCTTTACGTACGAGCAGTACTTC. As protein: CASSFGGGFTYEQYF. The full variable domain, its missing parts supplied by reference TRBV11-2 and TRBJ2-7, is EAGVAQSPRYKIIEKRQSVAFWCNPISGHATLYWYQQILGQGPKLLIQFQNNGVVDDSQLPKDRFSAERLKGVDSTLKIQPAKLEDSAVYLCASSFGGGFTYEQYFGPGTRLTVT.

This rearrangement joins TRBV27 to TRBJ2-1, with D possibly matching TRBD1 (6 bases). V was trimmed by 5 bases and J by 9 bases, leaving 14 bases between them. The CDR3 has 13 amino acids. From germline, CDR1 is MNHEY and CDR2 SMNVEV (reference sequence). The CDR3 DNA follows: TGTGCCAGCAGTCTGGGGGCGCTCGGTGAGCAGTTCTTC. It is translated as CASSLGALGEQFF.

V gene TRBV7-6 combines with J gene TRBJ1-1; a weak D match, TRBD1 (5 bases). V was clipped by 1 base and J by 5 bases, with 8 bases between them. Germline loops: CDR1 SGHVS, CDR2 FNYEAQ. The CDR3 is 13 amino acids. CDR3 protein: CASSLDGGTEAFF. DNA for the CDR3: TGTGCCAGCAGCTTAGACGGGGGGACTGAAGCTTTCTTT.